Only one count was recorded for the clone carrying this T cell receptor beta chain. This CDR3 has 14 residues. V lost 3 bases, J lost 1 base, and 2 bases stayed unmatched. From germline, CDR1 is GTSNPN and CDR2 SVGIG (reference sequence). Per the original methods: Estimated nucleated cell counts came from reference gene primer amplification. Clones were sequenced by immunoSEQ multiplex PCR, and TCRdb holds only the in-frame ones, with some missing. Clone size and V and J calls were adopted from that table, with D and trimming inferred from the DNA. The sample holds 250,000 or so clones; about 90% are singletons and the top ten take roughly 2.5%. This specimen comes from a study of blood T cell repertoires in COVID-19. Looking at the study overall: Samples representing acute and convalescent COVID-19 were sourced from the United States, Italy and Spain. Sources were T cells, B-cell-depleted T cells, or PBMCs; the material itself was cDNA or gDNA.

The sample taken for sequencing was peripheral blood. The source is a woman aged 60-70 years with acute or convalescent COVID-19. The chain couples TRBV30 to TRBJ2-2; 7 bases align to TRBD1. CDR3 DNA sequence: TGTGCCTGGAGGGGGGACAGGAACACCGGGGAGCTGTTTTTT. It yields the protein CAWRGDRNTGELFF.